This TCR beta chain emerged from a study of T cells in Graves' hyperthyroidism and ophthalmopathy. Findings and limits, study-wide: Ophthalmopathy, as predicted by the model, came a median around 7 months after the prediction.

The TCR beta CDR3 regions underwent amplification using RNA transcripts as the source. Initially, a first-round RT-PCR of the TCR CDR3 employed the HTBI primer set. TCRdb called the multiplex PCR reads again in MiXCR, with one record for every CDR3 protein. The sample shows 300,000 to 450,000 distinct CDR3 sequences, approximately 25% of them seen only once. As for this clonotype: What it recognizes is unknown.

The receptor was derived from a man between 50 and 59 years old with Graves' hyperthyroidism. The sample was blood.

CDR3 DNA: TGTGCCAGCAGTTGGCAGGTAACTAGCTCCTACGAGCAGTACTTC. It translates to CASSWQVTSSYEQYF. This chain uses TRBV27 with TRBJ2-7; possible D gene TRBD2, 5 bases. V lost 4 bases, J lost 0 bases, and 13 bases lay in between. Germline CDR1 MNHEY, CDR2 SMNVEV (reference sequence). The CDR3 is made up of 15 amino acids.